This note documents a single T cell receptor (beta chain) sequence. The germline gene is not matched at one end of the junction; a read error may be the cause. CDR1 and CDR2 from the germline V gene are MNHEY and SMNVEV (reference sequence). The CDR3 consists of 12 residues. Libraries were prepared by immunoSEQ multiplex PCR; TCRdb keeps only in-frame clonotypes and omits some of them. The profile covers about 660,000 clones, with around 87% appearing a single time and 0.0094% taken by the ten largest. The source of the sample is a study of shared T cell receptors in the human thymus. The same specimen was also included in a second study, on human thymus T cells.

The sample taken for sequencing was thymocytes. The sequence was collected from a boy under two years old with a congenital heart defect. This chain uses TRBV27 with TRBJ2-2; D not resolved. The CDR3: CASSFDTGELFF. DNA for the CDR3: TGTGCCAGCAGTTTCGACACTGGGGAGCTGTTTTTT.